A single sample is the source of the 20 T cell receptor beta chains below, sequenced in a study of cytomegalovirus exposure and HLA in healthy donors. The study ran its PCR with 60 Vbeta and 13 Jbeta primers. The table came from immunoSEQ multiplex PCR; TCRdb's copy has only in-frame clones and leaves some out. The table includes around 97,000 clones, around 66% detected once. The sequencing sample was made of PBMCs. These receptors originate from a woman aged 45-60 years in good health and CMV-seronegative.

The V and J genes are TRBV19 and TRBJ2-1; 14 bases fit TRBD2. There are 16 residues in the CDR3. CDR1 and CDR2 from the germline V gene are LNHDA and SQIVND (reference sequence). V gave up 3 bases and J gave up 15 bases; unmatched junction bases: 13. This chain's CDR3 is CASSISAQRTSGGRFF. In DNA, the CDR3 is TGTGCCAGTAGTATTTCCGCCCAACGGACTAGCGGGGGGCGGTTCTTC.

This chain uses TRBV5-1 with TRBJ2-7; D not resolved. The V gene's germline CDR1 is SGHRS and CDR2 YFSETQ. This CDR3 contains 11 residues. The V end was cut by 4 bases, the J end by 3 bases, with 5 bases between. The CDR3 nucleotides are TGCGCCAGCAGCGCGGACTACGAGCAGTACTTC. It translates to CASSADYEQYF.

The chain joins TRBV5-5 to TRBJ1-5; 7 bases map to TRBD1. The CDR3 is made up of 14 amino acids. Losses at the gene ends were 1 base for V and 7 bases for J; bases not matched to a gene: 5. Germline V gives CDR1 SGHKS, CDR2 YYEKEE (reference sequence). The CDR3 protein is CASSLYRGGQPQHF. The CDR3 DNA follows: TGTGCCAGCAGCTTGTACAGGGGCGGGCAGCCCCAGCATTTT.

This clone showed up just a few times. The rearrangement joins TRBV6-5 to TRBJ2-7; 15 bases are shared with TRBD2. Germline values: CDR1 MNHEY, CDR2 SVGAGI. The CDR3 is 15 amino acids. J lost 8 bases, V lost 4 bases, and 6 bases had no gene match. The CDR3 sequence: CASSWGLAGGHQQYF. CDR3 DNA: TGTGCCAGCAGTTGGGGACTAGCGGGAGGCCACCAGCAGTACTTC.

The V and J genes are TRBV27 and TRBJ2-7; 7 bases line up with TRBD2. V lost 4 bases to trimming and J lost 4 bases; unmatched junction nucleotides: 7. Germline CDR1 and CDR2: MNHEY and SMNVEV (reference sequence). The CDR3 contains 14 residues. In DNA, the CDR3 is TGTGCCAGCAGTTGGCAGGGAGGGCCTTACGAGCAGTACTTC. Protein product: CASSWQGGPYEQYF.

This chain joins TRBV19 and TRBJ1-5, with a weak D call TRBD1 (6 bases). The germline gives CDR1 LNHDA, CDR2 SQIVND (reference sequence). Trimming removed 8 bases from V and 5 bases from J, with 16 bases in between. The CDR3 length is 14 residues. The CDR3 DNA follows: TGTGCCAGTGACACAGGGTATGCCGATCAGCCCCAGCATTTT. Protein sequence: CASDTGYADQPQHF.

This sequence joins TRBV2 and TRBJ1-3, with no clear D. There are 16 residues in the CDR3. V was trimmed by 7 bases and J by 0 bases, leaving 16 bases between them. Germline V gives CDR1 SNHLY, CDR2 FYNNEI. This CDR3 is CASTGMLVSSGNTIYF. Here the CDR3 DNA reads TGTGCCAGCACAGGAATGCTCGTGAGCTCTGGAAACACCATATATTTT. The full variable domain, its missing parts supplied by reference TRBV2 and TRBJ1-3, is EPEVTQTPSHQVTQMGQEVILRCVPISNHLYFYWYRQILGQKVEFLVSFYNNEISEKSEIFDDQFSVERPDGSNFTLKIRSTKLEDSAMYFCASTGMLVSSGNTIYFGEGSWLTVV.

This clone has only a few counts. The rearrangement uses TRBV7-2 and TRBJ1-1; 7 bases line up with TRBD1. V lost 0 bases to trimming and J lost 12 bases; unmatched junction nucleotides: 10. The CDR3 has 14 residues. The germline V gene encodes CDR1 SGHTA and CDR2 FQGNSA. The DNA for the CDR3 is TGTGCCAGCAGCTTAGCGCGTGTGGACAGGAACCCTTTCTTT. It encodes CASSLARVDRNPFF.

The chain joins TRBV6-4 to TRBJ2-3; TRBD2 aligns across 10 bases. There are 15 residues in the CDR3. Germline V gene sequence: CDR1 MRHNA, CDR2 SNTAGT. After removal of 2 bases from V and 4 bases from J, the junction contained 3 bases not matched to a gene. The CDR3 DNA is TGTGCCAGCAGTGACAGCGGGGGGGCCTCAGATACGCAGTATTTT. Residues: CASSDSGGASDTQYF.

The chain recombines TRBV19 with TRBJ1-1; 9 nucleotides line up with TRBD1. CDR3 length: 13 amino acids. CDR1 LNHDA and CDR2 SQIVND come from the germline V gene (reference sequence). J was trimmed by 3 bases and V by 8 bases; bases with no gene match: 4. CDR3 protein: CASYRGLDTEAFF. DNA of the CDR3: TGTGCCAGTTACAGGGGGCTTGACACTGAAGCTTTCTTT.

The chain uses TRBV7-2 and TRBJ2-7; D perhaps matches TRBD1 (5 bases). In germline, CDR1 is SGHTA, CDR2 FQGNSA. The length of the CDR3 is 14 residues. V dropped 2 bases and J dropped 2 bases, with 10 bases sitting between them. This CDR3 reads CASSLTRQTYEQYF. For the CDR3, the DNA is TGTGCCAGCAGCTTAACCCGACAGACCTACGAGCAGTACTTC.

The gene calls are TRBV7-9 and TRBJ2-7, with D maybe TRBD1 (6 bases). The CDR3 extends over 14 amino acids. Trimming shortened V by 5 bases and J by 2 bases, and 13 bases separated the two germline ends. The germline gives CDR1 SEHNR, CDR2 FQNEAQ (reference sequence). CDR3 sequence reads: CASSADRYPYEQYF. CDR3 nucleotides: TGTGCCAGCAGCGCAGACAGGTATCCCTACGAGCAGTACTTC.

J is TRBJ2-2 and V is TRBV18; TRBD1 aligns across 10 bases. CDR3 length equals 18 residues. After removal of 6 bases from V and 3 bases from J, the junction contained 13 bases not matched to a gene. In germline, CDR1 is KGHSH, CDR2 LQKENI. CDR3 amino acids: CASSRTTGGRVDTGELFF. CDR3 in DNA: TGTGCCAGCTCCCGAACGACAGGGGGCCGTGTAGACACCGGGGAGCTGTTTTTT.

This clone is a singleton in its sample. The chain couples TRBV5-1 to TRBJ2-1; 8 bases match TRBD2. In germline, CDR1 is SGHRS, CDR2 YFSETQ. The CDR3 sequence is 15 residues long. Germline trimming cut 0 bases from V and 9 bases from J; bases unmatched to any gene: 8. CDR3 coding DNA: TGCGCCAGCAGCTTGGATCCGGGAGGGCCCGGTGAGCAGTTCTTC. Encoded protein: CASSLDPGGPGEQFF.

This clone turned up a few times. The DNA for the CDR3 is TGTGCCAGCAGGGAGACAGGGTTACGCGAGCAGTACTTC. Translation: CASRETGLREQYF. The J gene is TRBJ2-7, the V gene TRBV2; 7 bases align to TRBD1. The trim removed 6 bases at V and 6 bases at J, leaving 8 bases unmatched. CDR3 length equals 13 residues. Germline CDR1 and CDR2: SNHLY and FYNNEI.

This clone is a singleton in its sample. Other DNA variants within this sample encode the same CDR3. This chain joins TRBV10-2 and TRBJ2-3, with a weak D call TRBD2 (5 bases). Germline values: CDR1 WSHSY, CDR2 SAAADI. This CDR3 comprises 15 residues. Trimming removed 7 bases at V and 2 bases at J, with 16 bases between. CDR3 sequence reads: CASIPGVVNTDTQYF. The CDR3 coding sequence is TGCGCCAGCATCCCCGGGGTCGTAAACACAGATACGCAGTATTTT.

CDR3 nucleotides: TGTGCCAGCAGTCTAGCGGGGGGGGTAGATACGCAGTATTTT. Translation: CASSLAGGVDTQYF. The chain uses TRBV6-5 and TRBJ2-3, with 12 nucleotides matching TRBD2. CDR1 is MNHEY, CDR2 SVGAGI, per germline. J gave up 5 bases and V 5 bases, and 2 bases lay outside the gene matches. The CDR3 covers 14 residues.

This clone was seen more than once but under ten times. The rearrangement joins TRBV2 to TRBJ2-7, with D possibly TRBD2 on 6 matching bases. The CDR3 consists of 13 residues. Germline V gene sequence: CDR1 SNHLY, CDR2 FYNNEI. The V and J ends lost 4 bases and 2 bases respectively, with 9 bases between them. CDR3 in amino acids: CASSVGGTYEQYF. CDR3 nucleotide sequence: TGTGCCAGCAGTGTGGGGGGAACCTACGAGCAGTACTTC. Based on the CDR3 plus reference TRBV2 and TRBJ2-7, the full variable domain is EPEVTQTPSHQVTQMGQEVILRCVPISNHLYFYWYRQILGQKVEFLVSFYNNEISEKSEIFDDQFSVERPDGSNFTLKIRSTKLEDSAMYFCASSVGGTYEQYFGPGTRLTVT.

The chain couples TRBV5-8 to TRBJ2-1, with a weak D call TRBD2 (5 bases). The CDR3 has 16 amino acids. V was cut by 2 bases and J by 2 bases, with 14 bases left in between. Germline assignment: CDR1 SGHTS and CDR2 YDEGEE. The CDR3 coding sequence is TGTGCCAGCAGCTTTCAACCCCGGCGGGCCTACAATGAGCAGTTCTTC. It is translated as CASSFQPRRAYNEQFF.

The chain uses TRBV5-1 and TRBJ2-7; 8 bases are a match to TRBD1. V lost 5 bases to trimming and J lost 2 bases; unmatched junction nucleotides: 6. CDR1 and CDR2 from the germline V gene are SGHRS and YFSETQ. This CDR3 is 14 amino acids long. CDR3 protein: CASRLTGAAYEQYF. The CDR3 DNA reads TGCGCCAGCAGGTTGACAGGGGCCGCCTACGAGCAGTACTTC.